This TCR beta chain emerged from a study of shared clonotypes between healthy human individuals. The V gene's germline CDR1 is SNHLY and CDR2 FYNNEI. The V and J ends lost 2 bases and 3 bases, in that order; junction bases with no gene match: 1. The CDR3 spans 15 residues. Sequencing used immunoSEQ multiplex PCR; TCRdb keeps in-frame clones, though not all of them. Of roughly 550,000 clones listed, nearly 97% are singletons. Selected positively for CCR7 and CD45RO-negative, naive CD8 cells excluded terminally differentiated effector memory CD45RA+ cells. Sequences were obtained from naive CD8+ T cells sorted from blood. This receptor was taken from a woman aged 25 to 45 in good health. V usage is TRBV2 and J usage is TRBJ2-1, with 10 bases identical to TRBD2. CDR3 residues: CASSELAGVYNEQFF. The CDR3 nucleotides are TGTGCCAGCAGTGAACTAGCGGGAGTCTACAATGAGCAGTTCTTC.